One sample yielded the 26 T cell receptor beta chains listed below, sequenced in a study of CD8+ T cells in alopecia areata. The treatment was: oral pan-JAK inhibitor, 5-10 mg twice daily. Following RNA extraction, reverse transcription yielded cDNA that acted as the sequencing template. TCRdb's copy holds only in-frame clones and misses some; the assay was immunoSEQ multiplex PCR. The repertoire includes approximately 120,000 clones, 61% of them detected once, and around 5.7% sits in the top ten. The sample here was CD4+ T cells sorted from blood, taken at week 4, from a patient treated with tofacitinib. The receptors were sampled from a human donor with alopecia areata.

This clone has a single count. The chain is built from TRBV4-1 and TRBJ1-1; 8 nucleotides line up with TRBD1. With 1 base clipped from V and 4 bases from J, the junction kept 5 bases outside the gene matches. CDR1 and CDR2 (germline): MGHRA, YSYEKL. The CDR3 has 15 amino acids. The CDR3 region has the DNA TGCGCCAGCAGCCAAGGGCAGGGGGCGGTCACTGAAGCTTTCTTT. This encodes CASSQGQGAVTEAFF.

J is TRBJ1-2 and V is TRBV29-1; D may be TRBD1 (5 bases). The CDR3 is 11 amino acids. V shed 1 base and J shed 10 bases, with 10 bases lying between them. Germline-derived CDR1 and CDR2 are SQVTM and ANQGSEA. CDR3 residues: CSVEVLGPYTF. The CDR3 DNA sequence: TGCAGCGTTGAAGTGCTGGGGCCCTACACCTTC.

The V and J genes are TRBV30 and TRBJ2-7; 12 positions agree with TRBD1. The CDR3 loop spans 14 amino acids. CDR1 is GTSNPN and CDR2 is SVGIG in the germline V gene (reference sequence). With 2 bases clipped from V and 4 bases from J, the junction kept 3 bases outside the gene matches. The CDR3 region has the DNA TGTGCCTGGAGTCGGGACAGGGGGCGTTACGAGCAGTACTTC. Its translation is CAWSRDRGRYEQYF.

CDR3 amino acids: CSVGHDEQYF. CDR3 coding DNA: TGCAGCGTTGGACACGACGAGCAGTACTTC. This chain uses TRBV29-1 with TRBJ2-7; D is ambiguous. V dropped 4 bases and J dropped 5 bases, with 6 bases sitting between them. Germline values: CDR1 SQVTM, CDR2 ANQGSEA. This CDR3 region has 10 residues.

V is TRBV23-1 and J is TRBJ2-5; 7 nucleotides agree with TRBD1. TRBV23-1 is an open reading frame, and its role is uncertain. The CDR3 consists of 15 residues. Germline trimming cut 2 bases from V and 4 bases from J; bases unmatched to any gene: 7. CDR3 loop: CASSQPRQGPETQYF. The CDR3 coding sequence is TGCGCCAGCAGTCAACCCCGACAGGGCCCAGAGACCCAGTACTTC.

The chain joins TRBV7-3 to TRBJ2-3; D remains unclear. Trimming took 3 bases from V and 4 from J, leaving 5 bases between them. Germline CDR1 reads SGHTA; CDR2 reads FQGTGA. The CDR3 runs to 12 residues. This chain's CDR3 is CASSFGADTQYF. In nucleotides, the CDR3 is TGTGCCAGCAGCTTTGGGGCAGATACGCAGTATTTT. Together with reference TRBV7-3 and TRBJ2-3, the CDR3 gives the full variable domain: GAGVSQTPSNKVTEKGKYVELRCDPISGHTALYWYRQSLGQGPEFLIYFQGTGAADDSGLPNDRFFAVRPEGSVSTLKIQRTERGDSAVYLCASSFGADTQYFGPGTRLTVL.

CDR3 nucleotide sequence: TGCGCCAGCAGTCAAGGGGTGGACACTGAAGCTTTCTTT. It codes for CASSQGVDTEAFF. The chain joins TRBV23-1 to TRBJ1-1, with D hard to call. TRBV23-1 is placed among ORFs of uncertain function. This CDR3 has 13 amino acids. The V end was cut by 2 bases, the J end by 3 bases, with 7 bases between.

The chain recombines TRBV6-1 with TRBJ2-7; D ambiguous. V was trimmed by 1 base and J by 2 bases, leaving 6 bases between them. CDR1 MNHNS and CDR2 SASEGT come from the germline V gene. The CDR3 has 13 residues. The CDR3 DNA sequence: TGTGCCAGCAGTGAAGAGGGTGCCTACGAGCAGTACTTC. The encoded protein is CASSEEGAYEQYF.

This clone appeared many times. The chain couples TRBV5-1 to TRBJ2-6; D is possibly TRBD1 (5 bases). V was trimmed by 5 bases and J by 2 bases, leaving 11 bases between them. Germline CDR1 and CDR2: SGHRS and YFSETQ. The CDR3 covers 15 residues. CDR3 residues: CASRTQGAGANVLTF. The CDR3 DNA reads TGCGCCAGCAGAACCCAGGGTGCTGGGGCCAACGTCCTGACTTTC.

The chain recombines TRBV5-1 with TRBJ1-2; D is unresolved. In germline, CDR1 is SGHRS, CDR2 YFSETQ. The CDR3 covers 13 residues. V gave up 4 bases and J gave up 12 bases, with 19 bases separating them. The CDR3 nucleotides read TGCGCCAGCAGCCGTCTCGGGGAGGTCTCGCACACCTTC. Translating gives CASSRLGEVSHTF.

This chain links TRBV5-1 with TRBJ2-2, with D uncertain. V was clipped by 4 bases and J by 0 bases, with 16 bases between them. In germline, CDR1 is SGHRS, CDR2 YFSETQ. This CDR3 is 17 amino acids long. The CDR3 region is CASSPGRHIANTGELFF. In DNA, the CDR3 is TGCGCCAGCAGCCCCGGACGTCATATCGCGAACACCGGGGAGCTGTTTTTT.

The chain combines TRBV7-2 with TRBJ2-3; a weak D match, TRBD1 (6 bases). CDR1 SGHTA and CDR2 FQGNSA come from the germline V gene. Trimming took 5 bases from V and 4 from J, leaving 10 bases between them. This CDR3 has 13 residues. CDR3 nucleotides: TGTGCCAGCAGCCCCTGGGGGCCAGATACGCAGTATTTT. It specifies CASSPWGPDTQYF.

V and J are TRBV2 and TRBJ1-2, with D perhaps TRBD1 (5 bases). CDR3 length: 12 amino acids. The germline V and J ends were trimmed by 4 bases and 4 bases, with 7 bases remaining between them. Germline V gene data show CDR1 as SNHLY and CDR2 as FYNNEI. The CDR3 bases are TGTGCCAGCAGTGGCGGGGGCTATGGCTACACCTTC. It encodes CASSGGGYGYTF. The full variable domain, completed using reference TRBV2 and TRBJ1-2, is EPEVTQTPSHQVTQMGQEVILRCVPISNHLYFYWYRQILGQKVEFLVSFYNNEISEKSEIFDDQFSVERPDGSNFTLKIRSTKLEDSAMYFCASSGGGYGYTFGSGTRLTVV.

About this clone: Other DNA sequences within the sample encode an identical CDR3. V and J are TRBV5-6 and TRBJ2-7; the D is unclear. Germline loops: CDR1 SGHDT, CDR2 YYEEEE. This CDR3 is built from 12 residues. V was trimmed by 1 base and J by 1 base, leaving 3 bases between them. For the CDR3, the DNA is TGTGCCAGCAGCTTGAGATCCTACGAGCAGTACTTC. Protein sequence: CASSLRSYEQYF.

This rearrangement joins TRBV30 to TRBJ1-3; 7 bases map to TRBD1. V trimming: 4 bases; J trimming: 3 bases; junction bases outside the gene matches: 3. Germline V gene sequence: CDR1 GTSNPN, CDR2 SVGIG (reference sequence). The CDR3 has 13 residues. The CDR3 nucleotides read TGTGCCTGGACAGGGGGAGGTGGAAACACCATATATTTT. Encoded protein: CAWTGGGGNTIYF.

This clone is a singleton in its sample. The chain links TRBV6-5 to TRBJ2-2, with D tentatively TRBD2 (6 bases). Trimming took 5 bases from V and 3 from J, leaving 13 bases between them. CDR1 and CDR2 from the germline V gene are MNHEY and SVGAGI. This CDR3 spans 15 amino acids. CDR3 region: CASSVGSQHTGELFF. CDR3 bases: TGTGCCAGCAGTGTCGGGAGCCAGCACACCGGGGAGCTGTTTTTT.

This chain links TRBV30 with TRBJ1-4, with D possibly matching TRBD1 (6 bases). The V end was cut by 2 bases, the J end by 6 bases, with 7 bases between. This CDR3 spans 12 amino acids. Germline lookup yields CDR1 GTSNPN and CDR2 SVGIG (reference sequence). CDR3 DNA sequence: TGTGCCTGGAGTCACAGGGATGAAAAACTGTTTTTT. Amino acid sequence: CAWSHRDEKLFF.

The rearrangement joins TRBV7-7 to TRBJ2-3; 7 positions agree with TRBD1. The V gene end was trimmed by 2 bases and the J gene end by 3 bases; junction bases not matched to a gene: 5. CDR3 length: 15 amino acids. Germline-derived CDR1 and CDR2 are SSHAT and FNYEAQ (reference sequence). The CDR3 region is CASSLKTGLTDTQYF. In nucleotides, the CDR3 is TGTGCCAGCAGCTTAAAGACAGGGTTAACAGATACGCAGTATTTT. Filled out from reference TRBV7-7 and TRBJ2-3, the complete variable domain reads GAGVSQSPRYKVTKRGQDVTLRCDPISSHATLYWYQQALGQGPEFLTYFNYEAQPDKSGLPSDRFSAERPEGSISTLTIQRTEQRDSAMYRCASSLKTGLTDTQYFGPGTRLTVL.

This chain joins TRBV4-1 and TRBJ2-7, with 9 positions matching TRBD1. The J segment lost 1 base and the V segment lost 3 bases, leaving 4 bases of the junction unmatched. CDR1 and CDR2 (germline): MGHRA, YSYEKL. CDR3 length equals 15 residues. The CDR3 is CASSHGDRDSYEQYF. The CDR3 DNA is TGCGCCAGCAGCCACGGGGACAGGGATTCCTACGAGCAGTACTTC.

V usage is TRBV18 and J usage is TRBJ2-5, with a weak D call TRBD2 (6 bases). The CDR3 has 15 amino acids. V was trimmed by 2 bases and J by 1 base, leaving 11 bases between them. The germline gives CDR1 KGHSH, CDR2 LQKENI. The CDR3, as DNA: TGTGCCAGCTCACCATCGGCTAGCGTCCAAGAGACCCAGTACTTC. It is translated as CASSPSASVQETQYF.

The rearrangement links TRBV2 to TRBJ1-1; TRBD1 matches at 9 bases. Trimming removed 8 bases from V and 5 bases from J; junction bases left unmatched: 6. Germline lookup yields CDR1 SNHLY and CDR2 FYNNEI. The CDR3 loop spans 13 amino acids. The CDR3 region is CASRRTGETEAFF. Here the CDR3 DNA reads TGTGCCAGCCGCCGGACAGGGGAAACTGAAGCTTTCTTT.

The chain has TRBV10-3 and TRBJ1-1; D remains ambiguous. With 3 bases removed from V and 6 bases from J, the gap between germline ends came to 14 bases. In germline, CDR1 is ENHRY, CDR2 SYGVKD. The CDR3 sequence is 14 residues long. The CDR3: CAISDLVDGAEAFF. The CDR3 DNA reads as TGTGCCATCAGTGACCTAGTGGACGGGGCTGAAGCTTTCTTT.

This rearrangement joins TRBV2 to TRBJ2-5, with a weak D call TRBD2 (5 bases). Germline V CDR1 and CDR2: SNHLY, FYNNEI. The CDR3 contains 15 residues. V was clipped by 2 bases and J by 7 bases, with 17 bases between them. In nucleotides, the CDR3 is TGTGCCAGCAGTGAATCGGGTTCAAATGAGGGGACCCAGTACTTC. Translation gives CASSESGSNEGTQYF.

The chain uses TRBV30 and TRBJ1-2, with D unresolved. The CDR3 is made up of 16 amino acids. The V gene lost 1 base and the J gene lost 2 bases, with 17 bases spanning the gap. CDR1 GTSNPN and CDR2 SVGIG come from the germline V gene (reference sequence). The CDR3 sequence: CAWSGYTPGPNYGYTF. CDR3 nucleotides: TGTGCCTGGAGTGGCTATACCCCAGGCCCGAACTATGGCTACACCTTC. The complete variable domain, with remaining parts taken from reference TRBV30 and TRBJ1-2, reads SQTIHQWPATLVQPVGSPLSLECTVEGTSNPNLYWYRQAAGRGLQLLFYSVGIGQISSEVPQNLSASRPQDRQFILSSKKLLLSDSGFYLCAWSGYTPGPNYGYTFGSGTRLTVV.

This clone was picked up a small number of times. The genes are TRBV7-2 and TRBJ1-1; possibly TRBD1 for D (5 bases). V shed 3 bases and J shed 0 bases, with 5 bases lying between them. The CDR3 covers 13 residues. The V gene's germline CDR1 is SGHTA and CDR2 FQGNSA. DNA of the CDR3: TGTGCCAGCAGCTTGACAGTGAACACTGAAGCTTTCTTT. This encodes CASSLTVNTEAFF.

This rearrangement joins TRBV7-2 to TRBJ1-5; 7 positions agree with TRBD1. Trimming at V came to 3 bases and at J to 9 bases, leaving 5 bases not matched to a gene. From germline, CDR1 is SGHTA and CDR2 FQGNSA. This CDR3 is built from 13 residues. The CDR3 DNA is TGTGCCAGCAGCTTGGACAGGTTTGCGCCCCAGCATTTT. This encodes CASSLDRFAPQHF. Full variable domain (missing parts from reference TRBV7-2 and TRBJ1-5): GAGVSQSPSNKVTEKGKDVELRCDPISGHTALYWYRQSLGQGLEFLIYFQGNSAPDKSGLPSDRFSAERTGGSVSTLTIQRTQQEDSAVYLCASSLDRFAPQHFGDGTRLSIL.